This TCR beta chain was sequenced for a study of blood T cell repertoires in COVID-19. Study-wide context: Acute and convalescent COVID-19 specimens originated in the United States, Italy and Spain. T cells, B-cell-depleted T cells, or PBMCs provided the cDNA or gDNA that served as material.

Per the study methods: Amplification of reference gene primers was used by the study to estimate nucleated cell counts. Using immunoSEQ multiplex PCR, the repertoire was profiled, and TCRdb retains in-frame clones only, with some absent. V and J calls and clone size are copied from that table; D and trimming were computed from the DNA. The sample carries under 200,000 clones, just under 80% recorded once. The V end lost 5 bases, the J end lost 4 bases, and 20 bases lay between the germline ends. This CDR3 comprises 16 residues. Germline-derived CDR1 and CDR2 are SGHTA and FQGNSA. The TCR comes from a man between 65 and 79 years old with active or convalescent COVID-19. J is TRBJ1-1 and V is TRBV7-2; D is perhaps TRBD1 (5 bases). Sequences were obtained from peripheral blood. The CDR3: CASSQNGGGAVTEAFF. CDR3 coding DNA: TGTGCCAGCAGCCAAAACGGGGGGGGAGCGGTCACTGAAGCTTTCTTT.